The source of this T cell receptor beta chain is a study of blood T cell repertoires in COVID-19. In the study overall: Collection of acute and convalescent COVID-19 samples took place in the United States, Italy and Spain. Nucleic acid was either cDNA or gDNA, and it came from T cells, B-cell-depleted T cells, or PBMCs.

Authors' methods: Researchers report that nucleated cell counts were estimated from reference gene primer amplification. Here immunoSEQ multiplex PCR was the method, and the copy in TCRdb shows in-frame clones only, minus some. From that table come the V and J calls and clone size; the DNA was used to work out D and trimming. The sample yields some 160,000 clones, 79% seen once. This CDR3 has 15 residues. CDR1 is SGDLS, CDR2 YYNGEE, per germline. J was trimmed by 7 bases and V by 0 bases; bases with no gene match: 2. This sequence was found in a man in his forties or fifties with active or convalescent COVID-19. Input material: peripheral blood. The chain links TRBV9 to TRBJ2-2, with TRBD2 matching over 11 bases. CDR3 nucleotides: TGTGCCAGCAGCGTAGTGACTAGCGGGGTCGGGGAGCTGTTTTTT. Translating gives CASSVVTSGVGELFF.